A selection of T cell receptor beta chains follows, all from one sample in a study of blood T cell repertoires in COVID-19. Measured with immunoSEQ multiplex PCR; TCRdb has only the in-frame clones, and not every one. The sample lists more than 95,000 clones, 85% to 90% occurring once. Material for sequencing was peripheral blood. These receptor sequences come from a woman older than 75 with acute or convalescent COVID-19. Each CDR3 is given with its conserved first and last residue. D genes are given only for firm matches. The listing skips clone size in some rows; elsewhere it reads once, few, many or a size class.

TRBV19,.,.,TRBJ1-1,TGTGCCAGTAGTCGGACTGGGAACACTGAAGCTTTCTTT,CASSRTGNTEAFF
TRBV9,.,.,TRBJ1-4,TGTGCCAGCAGCGCGAATGGGAGGGCGCACGAAAAACTGTTTTTT,CASSANGRAHEKLFF
TRBV5-4,.,.,TRBJ1-5,TGTGCCAGCAGCTTGAAGACAGGAAGAGGGAGTAGCAATCAGCCCCAGCATTTT,CASSLKTGRGSSNQPQHF
TRBV14,TRBD1,.,TRBJ2-1,TGTGCCAGCAGCGTAGGGACAGGGAGAAATGAGCAGTTCTTC,CASSVGTGRNEQFF
TRBV7-8,TRBD1,.,TRBJ1-1,TGTGCCAGCAGCCTGGACAGGTTTACGGAAGCTTTCTTT,CASSLDRFTEAFF
TRBV5-8,TRBD1,.,TRBJ1-2,TGTGCCAGCAGCTGGGACAGGAGTCCGACCACCTTC,CASSWDRSPTTF
TRBV5-8,.,few,TRBJ2-3,TGTGCCAGCAGCCCCGGCCAGAGGGGCACAGATACGCAGTATTTT,CASSPGQRGTDTQYF
TRBV27,.,.,TRBJ1-1,TGTGCCAGCAGAACAACAGGCCAGGGCACTGAAGCTTTCTTT,CASRTTGQGTEAFF
TRBV9,TRBD1,.,TRBJ1-2,TGTGCCAGCAGCCCCCGACAGGGGAACTATGGCTACACCTTC,CASSPRQGNYGYTF
TRBV19,.,.,TRBJ1-1,TGTGCCAGTGCGCGTCAGACAGGGAACACTGAAGCTTTCTTT,CASARQTGNTEAFF
TRBV18,TRBD1,few,TRBJ1-1,TGTGCCAGCTCACGAGGCGGGACAGGTTACTTGAACACTGAAGCTTTCTTT,CASSRGGTGYLNTEAFF
TRBV12-5,.,.,TRBJ1-1,TGTGCTAGTGGCATCCGATGGGGCAGGAACACTGAAGCTTTCTTT,CASGIRWGRNTEAFF
TRBV12-3/TRBV12-4,TRBD1,.,TRBJ1-2,TGTGCCAGCAGTTGGACAGGGTCTGGCTACACCTTC,CASSWTGSGYTF
TRBV21-1,.,.,TRBJ1-2,TGTGCCAGCAGCAATAAGGGGGGGTCGGATAACTATGGCTACACCTTC,CASSNKGGSDNYGYTF